These T cell receptor beta chains were read from a single sample in a study of blood T cell repertoires in COVID-19. Generated by immunoSEQ multiplex PCR, the TCRdb table keeps only in-frame clones and is missing some. The data contain 180,000 or so clones, more than 75% of them seen just once; the ten biggest clones take up 15% to 20%. The sample consisted of peripheral blood. The origin of the receptors is a person aged 70 to 80 with COVID-19, enrolled during active disease. Both conserved end residues are part of each CDR3. D genes are given only for firm matches. Not all rows give a size; the values are once, few, many and, for expanded clones, a class.

TRBJ2-1 | . | TRBD2 | TRBV4-1 | TGCGCCAGCAGCCAAGGAGGACTAGCGGGGGGCAACAATGAGCAGTTCTTC | CASSQGGLAGGNNEQFF
TRBJ2-1 | . | TRBD2 | TRBV6-5 | TGTGCCAGCAGTTATAAGACTAGCGGACCCAATGAGCAGTTCTTC | CASSYKTSGPNEQFF
TRBJ1-2 | . | TRBD1 | TRBV6-5 | TGTGCCAGCAGAGGAGATGGACAGGGGGGTGGCTACACCTTC | CASRGDGQGGGYTF
TRBJ1-5 | . | TRBD1 | TRBV5-6 | TGTGCCAGCAGCTTGTGGGGACAGGGGTCGCCCCAGCATTTT | CASSLWGQGSPQHF
TRBJ1-2 | . | . | TRBV2 | TGTGCCAGCAGTAGCGGACAGAGAACCGCTGGCTACACCTTC | CASSSGQRTAGYTF
TRBJ2-2 | . | TRBD1 | TRBV7-2 | TGTGCCAGCAGCCGCGACAGGGCAACCACCGGGGAGCTGTTTTTT | CASSRDRATTGELFF
TRBJ2-2 | few | TRBD2 | TRBV4-3 | TGCGCCAGCAGTCTCCGGGGGGGGCCACACACCGGGGAGCTGTTTTTT | CASSLRGGPHTGELFF
TRBJ2-1 | . | . | TRBV3-1/TRBV3-2 | TGTGCCAGCAGCCAACAGCGGACGACCTACAATGAGCAGTTCTTC | CASSQQRTTYNEQFF
TRBJ2-2 | . | . | TRBV28 | TGTGCCAGCAACGGTGACACCGGGGAGCTGTTTTTT | CASNGDTGELFF
TRBJ2-3 | few | . | TRBV7-3 | TGTGCCAGCAGCTTAGGAACAGAAGCAGATACGCAGTATTTT | CASSLGTEADTQYF
TRBJ1-1 | once | . | TRBV28 | TGTGCCAGCAGTTTCGGAGGAGTTGGAACTGAAGCTTTCTTT | CASSFGGVGTEAFF
TRBJ1-6 | . | TRBD1 | TRBV6-4 | TGTGCCAGCAGTGACTTAGCGGACAGGGGCGAAAGCTCCTATAATTCACCCCTCCACTTT | CASSDLADRGESSYNSPLHF
TRBJ2-5 | once | TRBD1 | TRBV19 | TGTGCCAGTAGTATAGGACAGGGGGGTCAAGAGACCCAGTACTTC | CASSIGQGGQETQYF
TRBJ1-3 | once | . | TRBV6-1 | TGTGCCAGCAGTGAATTCGACACCTCTGGAAACACCATATATTTT | CASSEFDTSGNTIYF
TRBJ1-4 | . | . | TRBV19 | TGTGCCAGTAGTGTGTCACAGGGAAACGATGAAAAACTGTTTTTT | CASSVSQGNDEKLFF
TRBJ2-2 | . | TRBD2 | TRBV7-2 | TGTGCCAGCAGCTTAAGCGGGAGGGCCGGGGACACCGGGGAGCTGTTTTTT | CASSLSGRAGDTGELFF
TRBJ1-5 | . | TRBD1 | TRBV28 | TGTGCCAGCCAGGACAGGGCCCGGGGTCAGCCCCAGCATTTT | CASQDRARGQPQHF
TRBJ1-6 | . | . | TRBV11-2 | TGTGCCAGCAGCTTAGTAGGGGGGGGACTAGGAACTTCACCCCTCCACTTT | CASSLVGGGLGTSPLHF
TRBJ1-4 | . | TRBD1 | TRBV6-1 | TGTGCCAGCGCGAACAGGGGTTTAGGGGAAAAACTGTTTTTT | CASANRGLGEKLFF
TRBJ1-2 | . | . | TRBV29-1 | TGCAGCGTTGGGAGAGGTGGTTATGGCTACACCTTC | CSVGRGGYGYTF
TRBJ1-6 | . | . | TRBV19 | TGTGCCAGTCAGACAGAGGATAATTCACCCCTCCACTTT | CASQTEDNSPLHF
TRBJ2-2 | . | . | TRBV7-3 | TGTGCCAGCAGCCTAAACACCGGGGAGCTGTTTTTT | CASSLNTGELFF
TRBJ2-3 | . | . | TRBV7-3 | TGTGCCAGCAGTCGAGCGACCACAGGGACAGATACGCAGTATTTT | CASSRATTGTDTQYF
TRBJ1-2 | . | TRBD1 | TRBV6-5 | TGTGCCAGCAGTTACGCCGGGACAGCCCAAGTTACTGGCTACACCTTC | CASSYAGTAQVTGYTF
TRBJ2-3 | . | TRBD2 | TRBV28 | TGTGCCAGCAGTTTTTCTAGCGGACGCACAGATACGCAGTATTTT | CASSFSSGRTDTQYF
TRBJ2-3 | . | . | TRBV7-2 | TGTGCCAGCAGCTTAGCGGTGAGGCGTACGCAGTATTTT | CASSLAVRRTQYF
TRBJ2-5 | once | TRBD2 | TRBV6-5 | TGTGCCAGCAGTAAACCGGGACTAGCGGGAGAGACCCAGTACTTC | CASSKPGLAGETQYF
TRBJ1-5 | . | . | TRBV19 | TGTGCCAGCCGAAGATCCGGTAATAATCAGCCCCAGCATTTT | CASRRSGNNQPQHF
TRBJ1-5 | once | TRBD1 | TRBV7-2 | TGTGCCAGCAGCTTAGGGGGACAGGCGGGCCATCAGCCCCAGCATTTT | CASSLGGQAGHQPQHF
TRBJ2-5 | . | TRBD2 | TRBV28 | TGTGCCAGCAGGACGGCGGGAGTAGATAAGACCCAGTACTTC | CASRTAGVDKTQYF
TRBJ2-7 | . | . | TRBV5-3 | TGTGCCAGAAGCTTGTTGGAGGATGAGCAGTACTTC | CARSLLEDEQYF
TRBJ2-7 | . | TRBD1 | TRBV5-5 | TGTGCCAGTGGGACAGGGAGGTCAATCTCCTACGAGCAGTACTTC | CASGTGRSISYEQYF
TRBJ1-4 | . | . | TRBV7-9 | TGTGCCAGGGACCCGGGAGAAAAACTGTTTTTT | CARDPGEKLFF
TRBJ1-5 | . | . | TRBV12-3/TRBV12-4 | TGTGCCAGCAACCGGGGCAATCAGCCCCAGCATTTT | CASNRGNQPQHF
TRBJ2-7 | . | . | TRBV5-1 | TGCGCCAGCAGCTTGGGCCTGGCCTCCTACGAGCAGTACTTC | CASSLGLASYEQYF
TRBJ2-1 | . | TRBD1 | TRBV4-1 | TGCGCCAGCAGCTCGACCGGGACAGATCACAATGAGCAGTTCTTC | CASSSTGTDHNEQFF
TRBJ2-1 | . | TRBD2 | TRBV5-1 | TGCGCCAGCAGCTTTGCGACTAGCGGGAGGCTCAATGAGCAGTTCTTC | CASSFATSGRLNEQFF
TRBJ1-2 | . | TRBD1 | TRBV6-4 | TGTGCCAGCAGGGCGGACAGGGGATCCTATGGCTACACCTTC | CASRADRGSYGYTF
TRBJ1-5 | . | . | TRBV19 | TGTGCCAGTAGTATAGATGCGGTTTATAGCAATCAGCCCCAGCATTTT | CASSIDAVYSNQPQHF
TRBJ1-2 | . | TRBD1 | TRBV27 | TGTGCCAGCAGTAGCCCGGGACAGGGGATCTATGGCTACACCTTC | CASSSPGQGIYGYTF
TRBJ2-3 | . | . | TRBV1 | TGCACCAGCAGCCAAGAAGAACTGACAGGTGGAAGTTTAAGCACAGATACGCAGTATTTT | CTSSQEELTGGSLSTDTQYF
TRBJ2-2 | few | TRBD1 | TRBV3-1/TRBV3-2 | TGTGCCAGCAGCCAGTGGACAGGGGGGTACACCGGGGAGCTGTTTTTT | CASSQWTGGYTGELFF